A selection of T cell receptor beta chains follows, all from one sample in a study of blood T cell repertoires in COVID-19. The table came from immunoSEQ multiplex PCR; TCRdb's copy has only in-frame clones and leaves some out. The table includes around 340,000 clones, about nine tenths detected once. Material for sequencing was PBMCs or T cells enriched from blood (not recorded which). The receptor source for this set is a woman under 40 who had been exposed to COVID-19. CDR3s include the opening cysteine and the closing phenylalanine or tryptophan. Each record gives: D gene, J gene, V gene, clone size, CDR3 protein, CDR3 DNA. A D gene is named only where the DNA matches it firmly. Size is omitted from some rows. Given values are once, few, many or a class for expanded clones.

>TRBD2|TRBJ2-5|TRBV15|NA
CATSSGLAGAETQYF
TGTGCCACCAGCAGCGGACTAGCGGGAGCAGAGACCCAGTACTTC
>TRBD1|TRBJ1-5|TRBV19|NA
CASSIETGQGLDQPQHF
TGTGCCAGTAGTATAGAAACGGGACAGGGTCTCGATCAGCCCCAGCATTTT
>TRBD2|TRBJ2-7|TRBV3-1/TRBV3-2|NA
CASSRGLAGVEQYF
TGTGCCAGCTCCCGGGGACTAGCGGGAGTCGAGCAGTACTTC
>TRBD1|TRBJ2-3|TRBV6-4|NA
CASSTGQGRTDTQYF
TGTGCCAGCAGTACCGGACAGGGGAGGACAGATACGCAGTATTTT
>NA|TRBJ2-1|TRBV11-3|NA
CASSLELDEQFF
TGTGCCAGCAGCTTAGAACTGGATGAGCAGTTCTTC
>NA|TRBJ2-2|TRBV7-3|few
CASSRPGGELFF
TGTGCCAGCTCCAGACCCGGGGGGGAGCTGTTTTTT
>NA|TRBJ1-2|TRBV7-2|NA
CASSPQGTHYGYTF
TGTGCCAGCAGCCCACAGGGAACCCACTATGGCTACACCTTC
>NA|TRBJ2-7|TRBV11-3|once
CASSSRTNYEQYF
TGTGCCAGCAGCTCTCGGACTAACTACGAGCAGTACTTC
>TRBD1|TRBJ1-6|TRBV6-5|NA
CASSPWTGLNSPLHF
TGTGCCAGCAGTCCTTGGACAGGCCTTAATTCACCCCTCCACTTT
>TRBD2|TRBJ2-1|TRBV10-3|once
CAISESGARGGYNEQFF
TGTGCCATCAGTGAGTCTGGTGCGCGGGGGGGCTACAATGAGCAGTTCTTC
>TRBD1|TRBJ1-2|TRBV6-5|NA
CASSYDGTGAYGYTF
TGTGCCAGCAGTTACGATGGGACAGGGGCCTATGGCTACACCTTC
>NA|TRBJ1-4|TRBV18|once
CASSPRASTNEKLFF
TGTGCCAGCTCACCACGTGCGTCAACTAATGAAAAACTGTTTTTT
>TRBD1|TRBJ2-2|TRBV5-1|NA
CASSLATGGSGELFF
TGCGCCAGCAGCTTGGCAACAGGGGGATCCGGGGAGCTGTTTTTT
>TRBD2|TRBJ2-3|TRBV5-1|NA
CASSLPTLAGGSTDTQYF
TGCGCCAGCAGCTTGCCCACCCTAGCGGGAGGTAGCACAGATACGCAGTATTTT
>NA|TRBJ1-1|TRBV6-5|NA
CASSYSQTGDTEAFF
TGTGCCAGCAGTTACTCTCAGACAGGAGACACTGAAGCTTTCTTT
>NA|TRBJ1-2|TRBV28|once
CASTPGGGYTF
TGTGCCAGCACCCCCGGGGGAGGCTACACCTTC
>NA|TRBJ2-1|TRBV10-1|NA
CASSESWYREQFF
TGCGCCAGCAGTGAGTCGTGGTATCGGGAGCAGTTCTTC
>NA|TRBJ2-1|TRBV24-1|NA
CATRAGGNNEQFF
TGTGCCACCAGAGCAGGGGGGAACAATGAGCAGTTCTTC
>NA|TRBJ2-7|TRBV28|NA
CASSSPRSYEQYF
TGTGCCAGCAGCTCCCCGCGCTCCTACGAGCAGTACTTC
>TRBD1|TRBJ1-4|TRBV11-2|once
CASSRWGQANEKLFF
TGTGCCAGCAGCCGTTGGGGACAGGCTAATGAAAAACTGTTTTTT
>TRBD2|TRBJ2-3|TRBV9|few
CASSVVDSGSTDTQYF
TGTGCCAGCAGCGTAGTCGATAGCGGGAGCACAGATACGCAGTATTTT
>TRBD1|TRBJ2-3|TRBV6-4|NA
CASLLPGQGAGDTQYF
TGTGCCAGCCTCCTCCCGGGACAGGGGGCGGGAGATACGCAGTATTTT
>NA|TRBJ2-7|TRBV5-1|NA
CASSLDGYEQYF
TGCGCCAGCAGCTTGGACGGCTACGAGCAGTACTTC
>TRBD1|TRBJ1-4|TRBV28|NA
CASSLLDRVDEKLFF
TGTGCCAGCAGTTTATTGGACAGGGTGGACGAAAAACTGTTTTTT
>NA|TRBJ1-2|TRBV19|NA
CASSIGRAKNYGYTF
TGTGCCAGTAGTATCGGCAGGGCCAAGAACTATGGCTACACCTTC
>NA|TRBJ2-7|TRBV27|NA
CASSFQGPSSYEQYF
TGTGCCAGCAGTTTTCAGGGGCCCAGCTCCTACGAGCAGTACTTC
>TRBD1|TRBJ1-2|TRBV5-1|NA
CASSPGQGGTEGYTF
TGCGCCAGCAGCCCGGGACAGGGGGGCACAGAAGGCTACACCTTC
>TRBD1|TRBJ2-7|TRBV9|NA
CASSSRDRGPHEQYF
TGTGCCAGCAGCTCCCGGGACAGGGGGCCCCACGAGCAGTACTTC
>NA|TRBJ2-2|TRBV5-1|NA
CASSSGEGTYTGELFF
TGCGCCAGCAGCTCCGGGGAAGGGACATACACCGGGGAGCTGTTTTTT